The 11 T cell receptor beta chains below come from one sample, sequenced in a study of T cell responses to AZD1222 COVID-19 vaccine. Clones were read by immunoSEQ multiplex PCR, and TCRdb kept only the in-frame ones, dropping some. This repertoire shows about 160,000 clones, more than 70% found once; its top ten account for around 5.5%. Sequenced material: peripheral blood, taken on day 0 of AZD1222 vaccination. These receptors all come from an adult in good health.

Note on this clone: The junction and the germline gene differ at one end; a read error may be behind it. The chain uses TRBV19 and TRBJ2-3; D gene ambiguous. Germline CDR1 reads LNHDA; CDR2 reads SQIVND (reference sequence). CDR3 length: 12 residues. This CDR3 reads CASTIDTDTQYF. CDR3 coding DNA: TGTGCCAGTACTATAGACACAGATACGCAGTATTTT.

The chain joins TRBV7-2 to TRBJ1-2; D uncertain. The CDR3 contains 15 residues. Germline V lookup: CDR1 SGHTA, CDR2 FQGNSA. The ends were cut back, 2 bases at V and 1 base at J, with 11 bases in the middle. CDR3 DNA sequence: TGTGCCAGCAGCTTACCCGGCGGAATTAACTATGGCTACACCTTC. It codes for CASSLPGGINYGYTF.

This clone appeared once. The J gene is TRBJ2-1, the V gene TRBV2; 8 bases match TRBD2. This CDR3 has 15 residues. V lost 5 bases to trimming and J lost 9 bases; unmatched junction nucleotides: 12. CDR1 and CDR2 (germline): SNHLY, FYNNEI. The chain's CDR3 is CASSPAVAGSGEQFF. CDR3 nucleotide sequence: TGTGCCAGCAGTCCGGCGGTAGCGGGGAGCGGTGAGCAGTTCTTC.

This clone came up once. The chain joins TRBV5-5 to TRBJ1-1, with D possibly being TRBD1 (5 bases). CDR3 length: 15 residues. Trimming removed 3 bases from V and 5 bases from J, with 17 bases in between. Germline-derived CDR1 and CDR2 are SGHKS and YYEKEE (reference sequence). CDR3 loop: CASSSHRGVLTEAFF. The CDR3 DNA follows: TGTGCCAGCAGCTCCCACCGGGGGGTATTGACTGAAGCTTTCTTT.

This clone was detected once. The chain links TRBV4-1 to TRBJ2-7; a weak D match, TRBD2 (7 bases). Per the germline V gene, CDR1 is MGHRA and CDR2 is YSYEKL. V was pared by 3 bases and J by 2 bases, with 11 bases between. CDR3 length equals 14 residues. CDR3 bases: TGCGCCAGCAGCCACGCGGGGGCCCCCTACGAGCAGTACTTC. Protein product: CASSHAGAPYEQYF.

V and J are TRBV29-1 and TRBJ1-2; D uncertain. Trimming shortened V by 1 base and J by 5 bases, and 11 bases separated the two germline ends. CDR3 length: 13 amino acids. The germline V gene encodes CDR1 SQVTM and CDR2 ANQGSEA. CDR3 region: CSVEGTALYGYTF. DNA for the CDR3: TGCAGCGTTGAAGGGACTGCCCTGTATGGCTACACCTTC.

This clone occurred once. This chain connects TRBV2 to TRBJ1-1; the D is unclear. Trimming stripped 4 bases from V and 7 bases from J, with 10 bases between. Per germline, CDR1 SNHLY and CDR2 FYNNEI. The CDR3 has 12 amino acids. The CDR3 DNA is TGTGCCAGCAGTGGTAGACGGAATGAAGCTTTCTTT. Protein sequence: CASSGRRNEAFF.

As regards this clone: Other DNA sequences of this sample code for an identical CDR3. The genes are TRBV4-3 and TRBJ2-6; D is undetermined. Germline V CDR1 and CDR2: LGHNA, YSLEER. V gave up 0 bases and J gave up 0 bases, with 6 bases separating them. The CDR3 is 16 amino acids. The CDR3 nucleotides read TGCGCCAGCAGCCAAGATTGGGACTCTGGGGCCAACGTCCTGACTTTC. Its protein product is CASSQDWDSGANVLTF.

The J gene is TRBJ1-2, the V gene TRBV2; D not resolved. Per the germline V gene, CDR1 is SNHLY and CDR2 is FYNNEI. Trimming removed 6 bases from V and 5 bases from J, with 10 bases in between. This CDR3 spans 12 amino acids. The CDR3 DNA is TGTGCCAGCAGGGGATCTATTTATGGCTACACCTTC. Residues: CASRGSIYGYTF.

The chain carries TRBV30 and TRBJ1-2, with D perhaps matching TRBD1 (5 bases). V dropped 3 bases and J dropped 5 bases, with 10 bases sitting between them. This CDR3 is 12 amino acids long. The germline gives CDR1 GTSNPN, CDR2 SVGIG (reference sequence). The CDR3 region is CAWRGEGYGYTF. In DNA, the CDR3 is TGTGCCTGGAGAGGGGAAGGGTATGGCTACACCTTC.

The gene calls are TRBV24-1 and TRBJ2-2, with a possible D match to TRBD2 (5 bases). Trimming pared 5 bases from V and 6 bases from J, leaving 9 bases between. There are 13 residues in the CDR3. Germline CDR1 reads KGHDR; CDR2 reads SFDVKD. CDR3 DNA sequence: TGTGCCACCAGTGCGAGGGCTCCCGGGGAGCTGTTTTTT. This translates into CATSARAPGELFF.